This T cell receptor (beta chain) was observed in a study of cytomegalovirus exposure and HLA in healthy donors. Study results and limitations: In a later analysis, HLA-C alleles had the fewest associated TCRs, DRB1 alleles the most.

Primers for the PCR totalled 60 Vbeta and 13 Jbeta. Only in-frame clones appear in the TCRdb table, and some are missing; sequencing was by immunoSEQ multiplex PCR. The repertoire consists of about 160,000 clones, with 75% to 90% occurring once and the leading ten covering approximately 1.3%. In regard to this clone: Its antigen is undetermined.

Donors counted as nominally healthy when sampled, yet unrecorded immune exposures were likely. Sample: PBMCs. This TCR was sampled from a boy between 2 and 10 years old in good health and CMV-seronegative.

The CDR3 DNA sequence: TGCAGTGCTAGACTAGATACGCAGTATTTT. Its translation is CSARLDTQYF. The gene calls are TRBV20-1 and TRBJ2-3, with unresolved D. CDR1 and CDR2 from the germline V gene are DFQATT and SNEGSKA (reference sequence). Trimming took off 2 bases at V and 5 bases at J, with 2 bases between the two ends. This CDR3 has 10 amino acids.